This TCR beta chain was identified during a study of radiotherapy plus CTLA-4 blockade in lung cancer. Study in general: Disease control was seen in 25% to 40% of patients, objective responses in more than 15%.

There are 13 residues in the CDR3. Trimming left V 0 bases short and J 4 bases short, with 7 bases between. Germline CDR1 and CDR2: LGHNA and YSLEER. A remark on this clone: Its antigen is unidentified.

People whose metastatic non-small-cell lung cancer was chemo-refractory got focal radiation along with CTLA-4 blockade by ipilimumab. Whole-study findings and limits: Reported findings show early blood T cell clone dynamics, with interferon-beta, best predicted response. Peripheral blood showed expansion of tumor-derived TCR clones after radiotherapy and ipilimumab.

Assay used: immunoSEQ multiplex PCR; TCRdb lists only in-frame clones, some missing. The sample shows over 30,000 clones, about 70% of them seen only once. The sample was peripheral blood, taken from a patient treated with radiotherapy plus ipilimumab. This receptor was taken from a human donor with non-small cell lung cancer whose response to radiotherapy plus ipilimumab could not be evaluated. The chain combines TRBV4-3 with TRBJ2-7, with D unresolved. CDR3 residues: CASSQDRRYEQYF. The DNA for the CDR3 is TGCGCCAGCAGCCAAGATCGGCGGTACGAGCAGTACTTC.